This T cell receptor (beta chain) was found in a study of T cell responses to AZD1222 COVID-19 vaccine. Study findings and constraints: Clonal diversity was possibly underestimated, and white British individuals and females predominated among donors.

A note on this clone: The antigen is not known.

Only in-frame clones appear in the TCRdb table, and some are missing; sequencing was by immunoSEQ multiplex PCR. The sample lists 75,000 to 90,000 clones, 70% to 90% occurring once. This CDR3 has 14 residues. CDR1 is SGHVS, CDR2 FQNEAQ, per germline. Between the trimmed V and J ends, which lost 5 bases and 7 bases, there was a span of 12 bases. The sample was peripheral blood, taken 28 days after the second AZD1222 dose. The receptor was derived from an adult who received the AZD1222 COVID-19 vaccine. V is TRBV7-8 and J is TRBJ1-6; unclear D gene. The CDR3 spells CASSPRSGNSPLHF. CDR3 sequence (DNA): TGTGCCAGCAGCCCTAGGTCGGGCAATTCACCCCTCCACTTT.